The TCR beta chain described here comes from a study of blood T cell repertoires in COVID-19. The wider study: In each case, the material was cDNA or gDNA derived from T cells, B-cell-depleted T cells, or PBMCs.

The CDR3 is 17 amino acids. CDR1 and CDR2 from the germline V gene are SEHNR and FQNEAQ (reference sequence). J was trimmed by 3 bases and V by 3 bases; bases with no gene match: 11. Recruitment covered fewer than 25 US areas and drew participants whose ages spanned 18 to 89 years. Clinical histories supplied by participants themselves formed the basis of cohort assignment. Among Cohort 3 donors, those recovered had two negative PCRs, clearance, or symptom resolution. Profiled with immunoSEQ multiplex PCR; TCRdb holds only in-frame clones, not every one. The sample carries some 270,000 clones, 70% to 90% recorded once.

The sequenced material came from PBMCs or T cells enriched from blood (not recorded which). V gene TRBV7-9 combines with J gene TRBJ2-3; 8 bases line up with TRBD2. This receptor was taken from a woman aged 25 to 39 who had recovered from COVID-19. The CDR3 DNA sequence: TGTGCCAGCAGCTTGGGAACGGGGGGGCTGCAAACAGATACGCAGTATTTT. This sequence encodes CASSLGTGGLQTDTQYF. The variable domain in full, completed from reference TRBV7-9 and TRBJ2-3, reads DTGVSQNPRHKITKRGQNVTFRCDPISEHNRLYWYRQTLGQGPEFLTYFQNEAQLEKSRLLSDRFSAERPKGSFSTLEIQRTEQGDSAMYLCASSLGTGGLQTDTQYFGPGTRLTVL.